This entry concerns a single T cell receptor (beta chain). These data come from a study of blood T cell repertoires in COVID-19. This CDR3 is built from 12 residues. Per germline, CDR1 DFQATT and CDR2 SNEGSKA (reference sequence). Deletions cut 3 bases from V and 6 bases from J, with 9 bases between. Allocation to cohorts depended on clinical history reported by the participants. Produced via immunoSEQ multiplex PCR; TCRdb's table is partial and in-frame only. The sample contains 250,000 or so clones, about 85% of which appear only once. Sequences were obtained from PBMCs or T cells enriched from blood (not recorded which). The V and J genes are TRBV20-1 and TRBJ2-1, with unresolved D. The clonotype comes from a man aged 30 to 45 who had recovered from COVID-19. This chain's CDR3 is CSASSGVNEQFF. CDR3 nucleotide sequence: TGCAGTGCTAGTTCCGGTGTCAATGAGCAGTTCTTC.